This T cell receptor (beta chain) is from a study of shared clonotypes between healthy human individuals (TCRdb year 2020). For the study in its entirety: The cohort comprised two women and a few men aged 18 to 49 years. For each donor, CD4 naive and CD4 memory were each given three plates, CD8 naive was given two plates, and CD8 memory was given one plate. To estimate repertoire size and how much clonotypes are shared between individuals, the study performed deep sequencing of blood TCR repertoires from about five healthy adults. To increase sequencing depth and limit assay-specific biases, different laboratories used diverse techniques to prepare libraries and sequence TCR repertoires. Each donor's leukapheresis produced roughly between about 0.8 and 8.9 billion PBMCs.

Beyond this particular receptor, the publication reports: Compared with non-shared clonotypes, the clonotypes found in all four sorted-subset donors had higher generation probabilities. Across a handful of donors, approximately 4.6% of naive CD4, roughly 3.8% of naive CD8, about 2% of memory CD4, and 0.4% of memory CD8 clonotypes were shared. Because the study included only a small number of donors, the genetic and exposure-history diversity represented was limited. Sampling was restricted to blood, and TCR repertoires in tissues likely differ from the TCR repertoires found in blood. Naive subsets generally had larger estimated clonotype richness than memory subsets did. Pairwise subsampling led to the expectation that sequencing depth would affect the degree of clonotype sharing among donors. Rarefaction of sorted-subset datasets indicated incomplete sequencing despite the large sequencing depth.

The donors were healthy, HIV-negative adults with no recently reported acute infections or vaccinations. Every donor was a Caucasian adult living in Nashville, Tennessee, USA. CD4+ T cells were enriched through magnetic negative selection, after which naive cells were positively selected on CD45RA and the remaining negative fraction served as the memory subset. Blood was obtained by leukapheresis, after which PBMCs were separated by Ficoll-Histopaque density gradient centrifugation and cryopreserved in liquid nitrogen vapor phase. Analytical flow cytometry was used to check the purity and quantity of each magnetically sorted T cell population. Each sorted fraction had its genomic DNA isolated and then quantified by UV absorbance on a Nanodrop 2000c. Note on this clone: The clone's antigen remains unknown. No base-level quality is on record; no much larger clone is a single base apart.

Based on the germline V gene, the CDR1 and CDR2 sequences are KGHSH and LQKENI. Including the terminal cysteine and phenylalanine, the CDR3 comprises 16 residues. The read is trimmed to its CDR3 DNA, 48 bases read in frame from base 1. The V and J ends are trimmed by 3 bases and 3 bases, leaving 16 bases between them. Using the deep immunoSEQ assay, TCR CDR3 regions were amplified from genomic DNA by multiplex PCR. Extracted genomic DNA from each cell subset was distributed evenly across all wells of several immunoSEQ 96-well plates, and each plate was treated as a replicate. For sorted subsets, roughly 200 ng of genomic DNA, equivalent to 25,000 to 30,000 T cell genomes, went into each replicate PCR. The purified libraries were quantified using a Qubit 3.0 fluorometer, sized with a Bioanalyzer 2100, and then quantified again using the KAPA Library Quantification kit. Each immunoSEQ 96-well plate was sequenced on its own single-read 150-cycle Illumina NextSeq 550 flow cell. On the study's bioinformatics: Because the immunoSEQ output held only junctional sequences and lacked quality scores, the filtering could not match the filtering applied to full-length reads. To assign V/J genes and CDR3, sequences were annotated using PyIR, a Python wrapper for IgBLAST v1.9, with IMGT germline references. Reads were removed for weak V/J assignments (E-value above 1e-6), missing CDR3, stop codons, out-of-frame junctions, or ambiguous translated residues. V3J clonotypes were defined as sequences sharing an identical inferred V gene, J gene, and CDR3 amino acid sequence. Percentage overlap between repertoires was computed as shared unique clonotypes divided by the size of the smaller repertoire. Richness of each repertoire was evaluated using RTK rarefaction, the Chao1 estimator, and Recon v2.1 estimates of unobserved clonotypes. Generation probabilities were computed with OLGA for all TCRbeta clonotypes obtained by the gDNA method from several donors. TCRdb obtained this table from immuneACCESS and retained in-frame rearrangements with V and J assigned. These tables miss some clones; where compared with another copy, unresolved V genes account for less than half of the shortfall, and the remainder is unexplained. The V and J calls and clone size come from that table; D and trimming were worked out from the DNA. A total of approximately 1,500,000 clones appear in this sample, roughly 98% of them only once. The top ten hold about 0.42% of the sample.

Sequenced material: naive CD4+ T cells sorted from blood. Per the publication, the cell subset or site label means: CD45RA+ positively selected. This TCR was recovered from a man aged 25-45 years in good health. The chain employs TRBV18 and TRBJ2-3; the D gene is perhaps TRBD2, from 5 matching bases. The bases are TGTGCCAGCTCACCGCTGCCGAGAGGAGGAACAGATACGCAGTATTTT. This translates into CASSPLPRGGTDTQYF.